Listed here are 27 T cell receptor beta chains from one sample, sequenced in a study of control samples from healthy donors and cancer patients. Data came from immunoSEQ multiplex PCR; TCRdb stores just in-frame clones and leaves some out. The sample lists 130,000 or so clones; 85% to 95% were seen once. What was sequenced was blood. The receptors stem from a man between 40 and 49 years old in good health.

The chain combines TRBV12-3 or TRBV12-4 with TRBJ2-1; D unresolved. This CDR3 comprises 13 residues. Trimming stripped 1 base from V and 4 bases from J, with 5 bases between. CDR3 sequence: CASSLVRYNEQFF. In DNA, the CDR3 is TGTGCCAGCAGTTTAGTCAGATACAATGAGCAGTTCTTC.

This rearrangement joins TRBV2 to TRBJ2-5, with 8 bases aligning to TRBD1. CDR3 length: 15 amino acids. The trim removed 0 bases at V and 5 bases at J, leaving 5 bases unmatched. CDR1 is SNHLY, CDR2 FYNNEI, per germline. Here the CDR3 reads CASSEARRDRETQYF. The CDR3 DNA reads TGTGCCAGCAGTGAAGCACGGAGGGACAGGGAGACCCAGTACTTC. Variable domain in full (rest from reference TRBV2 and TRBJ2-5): EPEVTQTPSHQVTQMGQEVILRCVPISNHLYFYWYRQILGQKVEFLVSFYNNEISEKSEIFDDQFSVERPDGSNFTLKIRSTKLEDSAMYFCASSEARRDRETQYFGPGTRLLVL.

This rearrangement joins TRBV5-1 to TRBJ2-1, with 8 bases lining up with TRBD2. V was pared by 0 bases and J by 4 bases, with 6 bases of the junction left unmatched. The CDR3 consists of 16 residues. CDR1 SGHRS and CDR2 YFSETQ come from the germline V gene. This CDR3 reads CASSLASGGRYNEQFF. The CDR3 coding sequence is TGCGCCAGCAGCTTGGCTTCGGGAGGGAGGTACAATGAGCAGTTCTTC.

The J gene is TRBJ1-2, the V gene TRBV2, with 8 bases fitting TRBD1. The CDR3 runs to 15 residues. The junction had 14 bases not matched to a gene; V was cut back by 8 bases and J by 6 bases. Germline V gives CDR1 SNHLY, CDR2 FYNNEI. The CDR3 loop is CASPTGELLSDGYTF. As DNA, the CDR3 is TGTGCCAGCCCGACAGGGGAACTTTTGTCGGATGGCTACACCTTC.

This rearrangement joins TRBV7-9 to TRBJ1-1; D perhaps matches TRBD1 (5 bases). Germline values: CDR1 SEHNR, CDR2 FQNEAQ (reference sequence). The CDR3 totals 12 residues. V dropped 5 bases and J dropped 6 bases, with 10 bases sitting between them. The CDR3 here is CASSRRGAEAFF. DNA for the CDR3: TGTGCCAGCAGCCGCCGAGGGGCTGAAGCTTTCTTT.

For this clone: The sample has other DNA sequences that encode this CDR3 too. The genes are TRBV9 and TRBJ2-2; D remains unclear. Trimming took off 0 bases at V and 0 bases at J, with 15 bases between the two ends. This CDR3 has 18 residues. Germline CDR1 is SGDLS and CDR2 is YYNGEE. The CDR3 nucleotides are TGTGCCAGCAGCGTAGGGCGGAAGGTAAAGGCGAACACCGGGGAGCTGTTTTTT. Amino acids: CASSVGRKVKANTGELFF.

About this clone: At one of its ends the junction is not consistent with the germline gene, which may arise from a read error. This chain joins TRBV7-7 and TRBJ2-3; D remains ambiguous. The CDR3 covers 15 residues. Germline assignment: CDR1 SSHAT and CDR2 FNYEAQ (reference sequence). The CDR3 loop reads CASSLGTASTDTQYF. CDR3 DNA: TGTGCTAGCAGCTTAGGCACAGCTAGCACAGATACGCAGTATTTT.

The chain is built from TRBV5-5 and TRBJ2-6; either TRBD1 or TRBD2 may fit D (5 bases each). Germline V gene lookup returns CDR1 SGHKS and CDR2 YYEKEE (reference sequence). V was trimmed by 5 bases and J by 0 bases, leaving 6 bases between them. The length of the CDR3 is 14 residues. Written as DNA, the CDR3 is TGTGCCAGCAGGGGGGACTCTGGGGCCAACGTCCTGACTTTC. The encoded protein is CASRGDSGANVLTF.

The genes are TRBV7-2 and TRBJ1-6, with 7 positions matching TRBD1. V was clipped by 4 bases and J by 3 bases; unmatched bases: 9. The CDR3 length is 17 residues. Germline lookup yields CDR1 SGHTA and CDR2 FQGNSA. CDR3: CASSSYLGQVYNSPLHF. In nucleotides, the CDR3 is TGTGCCAGCAGCTCTTACCTCGGACAGGTCTATAATTCACCCCTCCACTTT.

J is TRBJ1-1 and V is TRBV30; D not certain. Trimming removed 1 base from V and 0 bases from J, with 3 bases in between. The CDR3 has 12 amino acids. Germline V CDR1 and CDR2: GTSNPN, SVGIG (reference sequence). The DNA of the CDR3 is TGTGCCTGGAGTGGGTTGAACACTGAAGCTTTCTTT. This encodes CAWSGLNTEAFF. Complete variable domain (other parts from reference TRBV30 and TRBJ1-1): SQTIHQWPATLVQPVGSPLSLECTVEGTSNPNLYWYRQAAGRGLQLLFYSVGIGQISSEVPQNLSASRPQDRQFILSSKKLLLSDSGFYLCAWSGLNTEAFFGQGTRLTVV.

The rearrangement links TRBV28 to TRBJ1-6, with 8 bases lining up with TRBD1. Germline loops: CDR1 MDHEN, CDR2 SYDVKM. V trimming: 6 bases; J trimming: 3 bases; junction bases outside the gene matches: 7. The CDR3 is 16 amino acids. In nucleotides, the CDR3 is TGTGCCAGCAGACTGAGAGGACAGGGCTATAATTCACCCCTCCACTTT. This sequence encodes CASRLRGQGYNSPLHF.

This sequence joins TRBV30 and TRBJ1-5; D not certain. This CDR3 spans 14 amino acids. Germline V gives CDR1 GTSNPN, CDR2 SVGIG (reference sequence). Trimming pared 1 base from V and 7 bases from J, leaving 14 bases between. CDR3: CAWSGTNWGQPQHF. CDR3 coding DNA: TGTGCCTGGAGTGGGACCAATTGGGGACAGCCCCAGCATTTT.

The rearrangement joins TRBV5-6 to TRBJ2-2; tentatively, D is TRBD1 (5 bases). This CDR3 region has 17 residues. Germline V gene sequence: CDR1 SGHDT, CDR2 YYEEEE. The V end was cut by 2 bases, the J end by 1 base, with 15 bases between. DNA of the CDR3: TGTGCCAGCAGCTTACTGTCCAGGGTAGGGAACACCGGGGAGCTGTTTTTT. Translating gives CASSLLSRVGNTGELFF.

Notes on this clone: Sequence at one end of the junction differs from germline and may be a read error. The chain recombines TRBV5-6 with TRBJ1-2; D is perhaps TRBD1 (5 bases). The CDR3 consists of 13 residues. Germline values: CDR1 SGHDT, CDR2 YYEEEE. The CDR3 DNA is TGTGCCAGCAGCTTGCAGGACACACCACCGGAATTCTTC. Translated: CASSLQDTPPEFF.

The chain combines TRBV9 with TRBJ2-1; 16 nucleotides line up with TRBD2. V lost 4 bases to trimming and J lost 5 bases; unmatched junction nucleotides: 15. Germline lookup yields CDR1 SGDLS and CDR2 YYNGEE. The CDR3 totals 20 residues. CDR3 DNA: TGTGCCAGCAGCTCCCCCATGGGACTAGCGGGGGGGCCCAGCCACAATGAGCAGTTCTTC. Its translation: CASSSPMGLAGGPSHNEQFF.

CDR3 coding DNA: TGCGCCAGCAGCCAAGGAGGGGGGGGGTTTTTAGCTAACTATGGCTACACCTTC. Residues: CASSQGGGGFLANYGYTF. The chain combines TRBV4-1 with TRBJ1-2, with D perhaps matching TRBD1 (6 bases). The germline V and J ends were trimmed by 1 base and 0 bases, with 18 bases remaining between them. The CDR3 is made up of 18 amino acids. Germline-derived CDR1 and CDR2 are MGHRA and YSYEKL.

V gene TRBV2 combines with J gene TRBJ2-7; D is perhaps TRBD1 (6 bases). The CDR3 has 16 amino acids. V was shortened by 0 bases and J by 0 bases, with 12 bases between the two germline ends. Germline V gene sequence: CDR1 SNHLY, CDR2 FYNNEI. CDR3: CASSEAPTGSSYEQYF. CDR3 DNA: TGTGCCAGCAGTGAAGCCCCTACAGGGAGCTCCTACGAGCAGTACTTC. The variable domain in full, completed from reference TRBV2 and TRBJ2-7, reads EPEVTQTPSHQVTQMGQEVILRCVPISNHLYFYWYRQILGQKVEFLVSFYNNEISEKSEIFDDQFSVERPDGSNFTLKIRSTKLEDSAMYFCASSEAPTGSSYEQYFGPGTRLTVT.

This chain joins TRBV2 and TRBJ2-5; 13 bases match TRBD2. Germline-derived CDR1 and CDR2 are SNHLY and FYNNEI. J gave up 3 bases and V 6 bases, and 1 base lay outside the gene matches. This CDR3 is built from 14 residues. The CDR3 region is CASRGLAGKETQYF. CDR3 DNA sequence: TGTGCCAGCAGGGGACTAGCGGGGAAAGAGACCCAGTACTTC. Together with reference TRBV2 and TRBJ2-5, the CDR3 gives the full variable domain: EPEVTQTPSHQVTQMGQEVILRCVPISNHLYFYWYRQILGQKVEFLVSFYNNEISEKSEIFDDQFSVERPDGSNFTLKIRSTKLEDSAMYFCASRGLAGKETQYFGPGTRLLVL.

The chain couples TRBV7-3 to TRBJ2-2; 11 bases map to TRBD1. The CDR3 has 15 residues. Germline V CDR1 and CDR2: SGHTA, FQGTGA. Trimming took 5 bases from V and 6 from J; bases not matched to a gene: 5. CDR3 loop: CASSEGQGVAGELFF. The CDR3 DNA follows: TGTGCCAGCAGCGAGGGACAGGGGGTCGCCGGGGAGCTGTTTTTT.

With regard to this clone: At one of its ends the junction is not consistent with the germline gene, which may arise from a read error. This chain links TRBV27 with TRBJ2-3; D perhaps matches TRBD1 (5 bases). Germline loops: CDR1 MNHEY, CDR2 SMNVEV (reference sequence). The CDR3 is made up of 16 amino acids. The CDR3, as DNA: TGTGCCAGCAGTTTATACGTCCAGGGTCGCACGGATACGCAGTATTTT. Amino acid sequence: CASSLYVQGRTDTQYF.

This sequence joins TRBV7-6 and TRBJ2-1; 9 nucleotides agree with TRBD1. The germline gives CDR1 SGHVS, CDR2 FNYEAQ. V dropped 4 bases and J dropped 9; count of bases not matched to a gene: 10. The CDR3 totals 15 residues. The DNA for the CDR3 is TGTGCCAGCAGCTCCCGGGACAGGGTCAGGGGTGAGCAGTTCTTC. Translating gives CASSSRDRVRGEQFF. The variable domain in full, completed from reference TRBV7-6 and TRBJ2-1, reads GAGVSQSPRYKVTKRGQDVALRCDPISGHVSLYWYRQALGQGPEFLTYFNYEAQQDKSGLPNDRFSAERPEGSISTLTIQRTEQRDSAMYRCASSSRDRVRGEQFFGPGTRLTVL.

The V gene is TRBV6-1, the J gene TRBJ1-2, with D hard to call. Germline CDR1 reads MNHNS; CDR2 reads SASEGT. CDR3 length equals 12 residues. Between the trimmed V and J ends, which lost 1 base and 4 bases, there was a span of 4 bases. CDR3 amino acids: CASSEVGYGYTF. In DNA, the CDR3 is TGTGCCAGCAGTGAAGTGGGCTATGGCTACACCTTC.

CDR3 residues: CASSIRPLAGGPRELFF. Written as DNA, the CDR3 is TGTGCCAGTAGTATCCGACCACTAGCGGGAGGGCCCCGAGAGCTGTTTTTT. The chain uses TRBV19 and TRBJ2-2; 13 bases align to TRBD2. V gave up 3 bases and J gave up 11 bases; unmatched junction bases: 12. The CDR3 extends over 17 amino acids. CDR1 is LNHDA and CDR2 is SQIVND in the germline V gene (reference sequence).

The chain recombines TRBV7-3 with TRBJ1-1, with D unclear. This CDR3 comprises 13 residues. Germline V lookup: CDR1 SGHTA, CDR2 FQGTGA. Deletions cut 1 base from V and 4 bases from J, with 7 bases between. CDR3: CASSLMMGTEAFF. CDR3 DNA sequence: TGTGCCAGCAGCTTAATGATGGGCACTGAAGCTTTCTTT.

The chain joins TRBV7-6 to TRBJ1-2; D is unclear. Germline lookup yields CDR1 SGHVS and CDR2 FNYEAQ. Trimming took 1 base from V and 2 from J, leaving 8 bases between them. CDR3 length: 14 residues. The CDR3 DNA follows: TGTGCCAGCAGCTTAGATGAGGGCAACTATGGCTACACCTTC. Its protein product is CASSLDEGNYGYTF.

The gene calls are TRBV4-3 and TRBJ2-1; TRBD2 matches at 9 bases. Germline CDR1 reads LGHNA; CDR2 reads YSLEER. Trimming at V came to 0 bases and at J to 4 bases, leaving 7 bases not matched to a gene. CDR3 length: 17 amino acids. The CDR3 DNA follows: TGCGCCAGCAGCCAAGATTGGCGGGGGGGCCGGTACAATGAGCAGTTCTTC. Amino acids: CASSQDWRGGRYNEQFF.

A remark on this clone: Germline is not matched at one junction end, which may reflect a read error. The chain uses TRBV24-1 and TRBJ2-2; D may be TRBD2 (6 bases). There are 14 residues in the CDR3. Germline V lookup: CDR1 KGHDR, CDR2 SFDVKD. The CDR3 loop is CATSALRGSGELFF. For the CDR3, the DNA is TGTGCCACCAGTGCTTTGCGGGGTAGCGGGGAGCTGTTTTTT.